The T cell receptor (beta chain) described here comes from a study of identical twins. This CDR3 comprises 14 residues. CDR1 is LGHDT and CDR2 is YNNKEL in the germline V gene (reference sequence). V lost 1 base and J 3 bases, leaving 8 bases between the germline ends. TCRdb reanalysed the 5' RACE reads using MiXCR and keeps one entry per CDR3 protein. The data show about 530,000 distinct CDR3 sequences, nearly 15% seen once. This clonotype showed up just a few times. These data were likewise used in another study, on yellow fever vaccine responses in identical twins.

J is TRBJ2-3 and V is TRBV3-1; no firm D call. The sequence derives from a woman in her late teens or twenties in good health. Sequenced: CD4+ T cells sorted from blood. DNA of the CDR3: TGTGCCAGCAGCCAAGGAGGTTGGACAGATACGCAGTATTTT. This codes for CASSQGGWTDTQYF.